This entry lists 20 T cell receptor beta chains sequenced from one sample in a study of T and B cells in COVID-19 patients (dated by TCRdb to the early 2020s). Sequencing used an Illumina MiSeq. Multiplex PCR with BIOMED2 TRB-A/B primer pools was used to amplify the TRB rearrangements. TCRdb itself trimmed the public reads at Q25 with fastp, ran MiXCR and retained productive beta chains. CDR3 protein duplicates are merged, each entry listing the most common genes and DNA. This sample is represented by roughly 25,000 distinct CDR3 sequences; over 25% of them were singletons. Clones ranked in the top ten supply 1.5% to 2% of the sample. Genomic DNA extracted from blood, in amounts of roughly 240-550 ng, served as the starting material for amplifying TRB repertoires. Specimen: blood. Receptor source: a human donor who had recovered from COVID-19.

This clonotype is judged medium-sized. CDR3 nucleotides: TGCAGCGTTGTGGGGACTAGCGGGGTCAATGAGCAGTTCTTC. It specifies CSVVGTSGVNEQFF. The chain uses TRBV29-1 and TRBJ2-1, with 13 positions matching TRBD2. CDR3 length: 14 amino acids. Germline values: CDR1 SQVTM, CDR2 ANQGSEA. V dropped 4 bases and J dropped 6; count of bases not matched to a gene: 3.

V and J are TRBV14 and TRBJ2-2, with D perhaps matching TRBD1 or TRBD2 (5 bases each). Trimming took off 6 bases at V and 7 bases at J, with 18 bases between the two ends. Germline loops: CDR1 SGHDN, CDR2 FVKESK. This CDR3 spans 15 amino acids. CDR3 nucleotide sequence: TGTGCCAGCAGACCCCTAGGGGACGGTATCGGGGAGCTGTTTTTT. It specifies CASRPLGDGIGELFF.

This clonotype has a handful of counts. The chain is built from TRBV5-4 and TRBJ1-1; 7 bases map to TRBD1. Germline loops: CDR1 SGHNT, CDR2 YYREEE (reference sequence). This CDR3 spans 14 amino acids. V was pared by 3 bases and J by 0 bases, with 2 bases of the junction left unmatched. The CDR3 bases are TGTGCCAGCAGCTGGGGACAGATGAACACTGAAGCTTTCTTT. Its protein product is CASSWGQMNTEAFF.

The chain links TRBV30 to TRBJ2-7; D remains unclear. The CDR3 sequence is 13 residues long. Germline CDR1 GTSNPN, CDR2 SVGIG (reference sequence). V was pared by 3 bases and J by 3 bases, with 12 bases between. CDR3 residues: CAWRPGPHYEQYF. DNA for the CDR3: TGTGCCTGGAGGCCCGGGCCCCACTACGAGCAGTACTTC.

This clonotype is termed medium-sized. The chain uses TRBV30 and TRBJ2-1, with 9 bases aligning to TRBD2. Per the germline V gene, CDR1 is GTSNPN and CDR2 is SVGIG (reference sequence). This CDR3 spans 14 amino acids. With V trimmed by 1 base and J by 5 bases, 3 bases remained unmatched. CDR3 sequence (DNA): TGTGCCTGGAGTGAGGGACTAGCAGACAATGAGCAGTTCTTC. Residues: CAWSEGLADNEQFF.

The chain uses TRBV6-4 and TRBJ2-7; 12 bases align to TRBD2. The CDR3 totals 16 residues. CDR1 is MRHNA and CDR2 is SNTAGT in the germline V gene. Trimming removed 3 bases from V and 4 bases from J; junction bases left unmatched: 7. DNA of the CDR3: TGTGCCAGCAGTGAGACGACTAGCGGGAGACCGTACGAGCAGTACTTC. Its translation: CASSETTSGRPYEQYF.

The chain has TRBV5-6 and TRBJ2-1; TRBD1 matches at 8 bases. V lost 4 bases to trimming and J lost 6 bases; unmatched junction nucleotides: 9. CDR3 size: 15 residues. Per germline, CDR1 SGHDT and CDR2 YYEEEE. CDR3 residues: CASSRERTGPNEQFF. The CDR3, as DNA: TGTGCCAGCAGCCGCGAGAGGACAGGGCCCAATGAGCAGTTCTTC.

This chain uses TRBV29-1 with TRBJ2-2, with TRBD2 identical over 10 bases. Germline loops: CDR1 SQVTM, CDR2 ANQGSEA. CDR3 length equals 16 residues. Trimming removed 1 base from V and 8 bases from J; junction bases left unmatched: 10. In DNA, the CDR3 is TGCAGCGTTGAAGCCCCTAGCGGGAGCGTTGGAGGGGAGCTGTTTTTT. Its translation is CSVEAPSGSVGGELFF.

In its sample, this clonotype was seen a few times. V gene TRBV6-1 combines with J gene TRBJ2-7, with TRBD2 matching over 7 bases. V was pared by 3 bases and J by 2 bases, with 7 bases of the junction left unmatched. The CDR3 sequence is 15 residues long. The germline CDR1 and CDR2 sequences are MNHNS and SASEGT. Here the CDR3 reads CASSESASGPYEQYF. DNA of the CDR3: TGTGCCAGCAGTGAGTCGGCTAGCGGACCCTACGAGCAGTACTTC.

Ten or more counts support this clonotype. This chain joins TRBV19 and TRBJ2-5; 13 positions agree with TRBD2. Per the germline V gene, CDR1 is LNHDA and CDR2 is SQIVND (reference sequence). CDR3 length equals 16 residues. Losses at the gene ends were 5 bases for V and 3 bases for J; bases not matched to a gene: 6. In DNA, the CDR3 is TGTGCCAGTAGTTTTTCCGGGACTAGCGGGGAAGAGACCCAGTACTTC. Translated, it gives CASSFSGTSGEETQYF.

This chain joins TRBV7-2 and TRBJ2-7; unclear D gene. The CDR3 totals 11 residues. Per the germline V gene, CDR1 is SGHTA and CDR2 is FQGNSA. The V end lost 4 bases, the J end lost 3 bases, and 4 bases lay between the germline ends. The CDR3 nucleotides are TGTGCCAGCAGCTCGATCTACGAGCAGTACTTC. This gives the protein CASSSIYEQYF.

The rearrangement links TRBV12-3 or TRBV12-4 to TRBJ2-1; D is unclear. There are 11 residues in the CDR3. V was pared by 9 bases and J by 9 bases, with 12 bases between. CDR3 sequence reads: CASRSRSEQFF. The DNA of the CDR3 is TGTGCCAGTCGGAGTCGGAGTGAGCAGTTCTTC.

This clonotype has ten or more counts. The rearrangement uses TRBV29-1 and TRBJ2-7; TRBD1 is a possible D gene (6 bases). Trimming took 2 bases from V and 2 from J, leaving 13 bases between them. This CDR3 has 14 residues. Germline V gene sequence: CDR1 SQVTM, CDR2 ANQGSEA. The CDR3 DNA follows: TGCAGCGTTGAAAAGGGGGACGGAACCTACGAGCAGTACTTC. This encodes CSVEKGDGTYEQYF.

Ten or more counts support this clonotype. The chain has TRBV6-5 and TRBJ2-7, with a weak D call TRBD2 (7 bases). V was pared by 6 bases and J by 5 bases, with 17 bases between. CDR1 is MNHEY and CDR2 is SVGAGI in the germline V gene. The CDR3 has 14 residues. The CDR3 sequence: CASSPGGRLDEQYF. The CDR3 nucleotides are TGTGCCAGCAGCCCCGGGGGGCGCCTCGACGAGCAGTACTTC.

This clonotype was seen more than once but under ten times. The chain combines TRBV5-4 with TRBJ2-7; tentatively, D is TRBD1 or TRBD2 (6 bases each). V lost 6 bases and J lost 7, with 17 bases in between. The CDR3 is 13 amino acids. Germline V gene sequence: CDR1 SGHNT, CDR2 YYREEE (reference sequence). The CDR3 loop reads CASTPPGAGEQYF. CDR3 DNA: TGTGCCAGCACACCCCCGGGGGCGGGGGAGCAGTACTTC.

The chain recombines TRBV18 with TRBJ2-2; 9 bases map to TRBD1. The germline V gene encodes CDR1 KGHSH and CDR2 LQKENI. This CDR3 region has 14 residues. Trimming removed 8 bases from V and 5 bases from J; junction bases left unmatched: 6. CDR3 nucleotides: TGTGCCAGCCAAAACAGGGGGCAGACCGGGGAGCTGTTTTTT. Its translation is CASQNRGQTGELFF.

This sequence joins TRBV6-1 and TRBJ1-5; 7 bases are shared with TRBD1. The V and J ends lost 2 bases and 6 bases, in that order; junction bases with no gene match: 10. Looked up from germline, CDR1 is MNHNS and CDR2 is SASEGT. This CDR3 region has 16 residues. CDR3 residues: CASSEQGFWDSQPQHF. The CDR3 region has the DNA TGTGCCAGCAGTGAACAGGGGTTTTGGGACAGTCAGCCCCAGCATTTT.

The chain combines TRBV20-1 with TRBJ2-7; TRBD1 matches at 7 bases. After removal of 5 bases from V and 2 bases from J, the junction contained 12 bases not matched to a gene. CDR3 size: 15 residues. CDR1 is DFQATT, CDR2 SNEGSKA, per germline (reference sequence). The CDR3 region is CSAYSRQGGTYEQYF. DNA for the CDR3: TGCAGTGCTTACTCTAGACAGGGTGGGACCTACGAGCAGTACTTC.

This chain connects TRBV6-4 to TRBJ2-2; D remains unclear. V dropped 4 bases and J dropped 5 bases, with 5 bases sitting between them. The CDR3 contains 12 residues. Germline V gene sequence: CDR1 MRHNA, CDR2 SNTAGT. For the CDR3, the DNA is TGTGCCAGCAGTGCAAGTACCGGGGAGCTGTTTTTT. It specifies CASSASTGELFF.

The chain joins TRBV18 to TRBJ1-2; 9 positions agree with TRBD1. Germline assignment: CDR1 KGHSH and CDR2 LQKENI. The ends lost 3 bases at V and 10 bases at J; junction bases unmatched: 6. The CDR3 totals 13 residues. This chain's CDR3 is CASSPPGQGPYTF. CDR3 DNA: TGTGCCAGCTCACCGCCGGGACAGGGTCCCTACACCTTC.